This TCR beta chain came from a study of T-cell reconstitution after alpha-beta-depleted transplantation in children. Whole-study findings and limits: Several hundred expanded graft clones reportedly supplied alpha-beta T cells about two months after transplant. One year after transplant, T-cell counts and diversity came mostly from newly produced T cells. TCRbeta diversity was high at day 60 in some patients (a result of surviving recipient T cells and thymic progenitors).

Ten or more counts support this clonotype. Its target is unknown. The V gene lost 6 bases and the J gene lost 5 bases, with 22 bases spanning the gap. The CDR3 is 16 residues long. Germline CDR1 is SGHTA and CDR2 is FQGNSA. For TCRbeta, the library was prepared with unique molecular identifiers. TCRdb reanalysed the PCR reads using MiXCR and keeps one entry per CDR3 protein. Here the sample spans 70,000 or so distinct CDR3 sequences, roughly 11% being singletons. The receptor was isolated from a boy between 10 and 17 years old with acute myeloid leukemia, due to receive a stem cell transplant. The V call is TRBV7-2, the J call TRBJ2-5; TRBD1 is a possible D gene (7 bases). Sequences were derived from PBMCs, sampled before TCRalphabeta/CD19-depleted stem cell transplant. The CDR3 bases are TGTGCCAGCAGTTCCAGGGGGGTGGCAGCTTCCGAGACCCAGTACTTC. Encoded protein: CASSSRGVAASETQYF.